The clone carrying this T cell receptor (beta chain) was counted between two and nine times. The antigen remains undetermined. This sample is part of a study of identical twins' blood T cells. Each TCR cDNA library carried sample-specific barcodes on both ends. TCRdb passed the 5' RACE reads through MiXCR, listing each CDR3 protein once. The sample has fewer than 450,000 distinct CDR3 sequences, 28% seen once; the top ten hold about 6%. Overall study results and limits: Shared CDR3 clonotype counts tracked mainly the product of cloneset sizes. Abundant TCRbeta CDR3s overlapped more between twins than with unrelated donors.

V lost 4 bases to trimming and J lost 1 base, with 5 bases between them. Per the germline V gene, CDR1 is SGHRS and CDR2 is YFSETQ. The CDR3 is 12 amino acids. This chain joins TRBV5-1 and TRBJ2-5, with unresolved D. The receptor's source is a woman aged 18-55 years in good health. The sequencing input was PBMCs. CDR3 in DNA: TGCGCCAGCAGCCCCACCCAAGAGACCCAGTACTTC. This translates into CASSPTQETQYF.